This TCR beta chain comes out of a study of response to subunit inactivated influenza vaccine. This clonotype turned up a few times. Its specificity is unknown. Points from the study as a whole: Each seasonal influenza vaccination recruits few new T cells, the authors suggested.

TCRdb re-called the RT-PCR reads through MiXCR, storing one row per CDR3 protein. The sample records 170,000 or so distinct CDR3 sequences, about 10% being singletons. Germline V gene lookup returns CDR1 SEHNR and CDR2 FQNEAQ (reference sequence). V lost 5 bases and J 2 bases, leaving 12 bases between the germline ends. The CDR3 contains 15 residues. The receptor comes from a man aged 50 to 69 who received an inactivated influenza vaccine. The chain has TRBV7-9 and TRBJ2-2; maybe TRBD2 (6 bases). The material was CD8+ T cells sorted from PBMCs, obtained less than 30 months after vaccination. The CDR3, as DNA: TGTGCCAGCAGCCGGGACTGGCCAAACACCGGGGAGCTGTTTTTT. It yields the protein CASSRDWPNTGELFF. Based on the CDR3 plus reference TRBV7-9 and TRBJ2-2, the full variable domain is DTGVSQNPRHKITKRGQNVTFRCDPISEHNRLYWYRQTLGQGPEFLTYFQNEAQLEKSRLLSDRFSAERPKGSFSTLEIQRTEQGDSAMYLCASSRDWPNTGELFFGEGSRLTVL.